This T cell receptor (beta chain) was recovered during a study of T cell responses to AZD1222 COVID-19 vaccine. CDR3 length: 15 amino acids. Germline CDR1 is LNHDA and CDR2 is SQIVND (reference sequence). Trimming cost V 4 bases and J 9 bases, with 21 bases left between them. Study-wide results and caveats: At baseline, just 5 or 6 AZD1222 recipients tested seropositive.

Here immunoSEQ multiplex PCR was the method, and the copy in TCRdb shows in-frame clones only, minus some. The sample has tens of thousands of clones, around 84% seen once. This clone appeared once. The antigen is undetermined. V gene TRBV19 combines with J gene TRBJ1-1, with a possible D match to TRBD1 (6 bases). The clonotype originates from an adult in good health. Sequenced here: peripheral blood, sampled on day 0 of AZD1222 vaccination. Written as DNA, the CDR3 is TGTGCCAGTAGTAGTAGGGGGGGCGCGAGTGTCAAAGCTTTCTTT. The encoded protein is CASSSRGGASVKAFF.